This TCR beta chain was observed in a study of T-cell memory formation after mild COVID-19. Study information: Across donors, TCR clusters were largely donor specific.

The CDR3 sequence is 16 residues long. With V trimmed by 0 bases and J by 3 bases, 6 bases remained unmatched. Germline CDR1 and CDR2: LGHNA and YNFKEQ. Using its own MiXCR run on the 5' RACE reads, TCRdb lists one record per CDR3 protein. The table records approximately 260,000 distinct CDR3 sequences, more than 15% of them present only once. The receptor was isolated from a young man who had mild COVID-19 (a few samples of this study predate the infection). Cell type and time point are not known. The rearrangement links TRBV4-2 to TRBJ2-3, with TRBD2 matching 7 bases. The specimen sequenced was PBMCs or a T cell subset sorted from them (not recorded which). The CDR3 DNA follows: TGTGCCAGCAGCCAAGATCCCCAGCGGGGTACAGATACGCAGTATTTT. It specifies CASSQDPQRGTDTQYF.